This TCR beta chain was retrieved from a study of T cell repertoires in cytomegalovirus infection. Study information: Public TCR beta signature analysis indicated the presence of both CMV infection and matching HLA type.

MiXCR, run by TCRdb on the reads, gives a single entry per CDR3 protein. The sample has about 27,000 distinct CDR3 sequences; 15% to 20% are singletons. The V gene's germline CDR1 is LNHDA and CDR2 SQIVND (reference sequence). The CDR3 loop spans 14 amino acids. V lost 10 bases and J lost 1, with 14 bases in between. Many counts were recorded for this clonotype. Antigen: not known. This chain connects TRBV19 to TRBJ1-5; tentative D call: TRBD1 (6 bases). This specimen consisted of CD8+ T cells from cultured PBMCs, obtained from culture after CMV antigen stimulation. This sequence was found in a human donor in good health (CMV status not recorded). Some clones in this sample may be carry-over from other donors' samples. CDR3 sequence (DNA): TGTGCCACCATGGACAGACCGAGCAATCAGCCCCAGCATTTT. This codes for CATMDRPSNQPQHF.